The T cell receptor beta chain under discussion was sequenced for a study of memory CD4+ T cells and cytomegalovirus serostatus. The protocol was immunoSEQ multiplex PCR, while the TCRdb copy is restricted to in-frame clones and leaves out a portion. The table records approximately 50,000 clones, 60% to 75% of them present only once. Single viable CD3+CD4+CD8-CD45RO+ cells were sorted as the memory CD4+ T cells. The TCR was taken from an adult in good health and CMV-seropositive. The sequencing sample was made of memory CD4+ T cells from blood.

Here the CDR3 reads CASSLVDSGGWTDTQYF. DNA of the CDR3: TGTGCCAGCAGCTTAGTCGATTCGGGAGGTTGGACAGATACGCAGTATTTT. The V and J genes are TRBV7-6 and TRBJ2-3; 7 bases are a match to TRBD2. The J segment lost 3 bases and the V segment lost 1 base, leaving 10 bases of the junction unmatched. CDR1 and CDR2 from the germline V gene are SGHVS and FNYEAQ. The CDR3 covers 17 residues.